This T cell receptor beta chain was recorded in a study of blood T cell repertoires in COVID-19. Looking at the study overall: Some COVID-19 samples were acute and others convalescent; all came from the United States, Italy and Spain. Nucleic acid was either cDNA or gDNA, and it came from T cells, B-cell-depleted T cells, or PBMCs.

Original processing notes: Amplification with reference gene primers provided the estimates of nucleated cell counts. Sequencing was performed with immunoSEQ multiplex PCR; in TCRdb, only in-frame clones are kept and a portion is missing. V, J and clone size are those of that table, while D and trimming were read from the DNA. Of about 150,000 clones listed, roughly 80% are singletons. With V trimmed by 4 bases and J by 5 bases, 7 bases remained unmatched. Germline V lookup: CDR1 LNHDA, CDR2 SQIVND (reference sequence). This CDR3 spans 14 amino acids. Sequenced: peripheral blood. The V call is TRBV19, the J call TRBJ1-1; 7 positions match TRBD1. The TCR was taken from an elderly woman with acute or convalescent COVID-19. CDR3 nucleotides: TGTGCCAGTAGTAAGGACAGGTTGGGAACTGAAGCTTTCTTT. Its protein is CASSKDRLGTEAFF. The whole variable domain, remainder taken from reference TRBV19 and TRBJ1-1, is DGGITQSPKYLFRKEGQNVTLSCEQNLNHDAMYWYRQDPGQGLRLIYYSQIVNDFQKGDIAEGYSVSREKKESFPLTVTSAQKNPTAFYLCASSKDRLGTEAFFGQGTRLTVV.